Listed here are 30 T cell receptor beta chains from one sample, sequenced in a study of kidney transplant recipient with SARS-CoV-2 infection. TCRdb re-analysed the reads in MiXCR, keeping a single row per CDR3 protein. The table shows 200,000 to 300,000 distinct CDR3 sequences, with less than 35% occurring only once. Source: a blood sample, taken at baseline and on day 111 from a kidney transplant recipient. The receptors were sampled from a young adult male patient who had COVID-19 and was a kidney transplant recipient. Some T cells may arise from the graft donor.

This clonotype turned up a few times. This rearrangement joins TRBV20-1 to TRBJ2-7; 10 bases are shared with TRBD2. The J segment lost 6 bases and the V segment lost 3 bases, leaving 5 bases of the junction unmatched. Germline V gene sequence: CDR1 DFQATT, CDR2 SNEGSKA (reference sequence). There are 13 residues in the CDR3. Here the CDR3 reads CSARLAGVSEQYF. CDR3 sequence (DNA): TGCAGTGCTAGGCTAGCGGGAGTTTCCGAGCAGTACTTC.

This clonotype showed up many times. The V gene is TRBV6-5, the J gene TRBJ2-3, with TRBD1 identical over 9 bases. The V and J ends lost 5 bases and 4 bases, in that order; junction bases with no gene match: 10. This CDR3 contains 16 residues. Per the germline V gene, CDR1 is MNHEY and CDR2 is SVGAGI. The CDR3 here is CASSRQTGGFADTQYF. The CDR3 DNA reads TGTGCCAGCAGTCGTCAGACAGGGGGTTTTGCAGATACGCAGTATTTT.

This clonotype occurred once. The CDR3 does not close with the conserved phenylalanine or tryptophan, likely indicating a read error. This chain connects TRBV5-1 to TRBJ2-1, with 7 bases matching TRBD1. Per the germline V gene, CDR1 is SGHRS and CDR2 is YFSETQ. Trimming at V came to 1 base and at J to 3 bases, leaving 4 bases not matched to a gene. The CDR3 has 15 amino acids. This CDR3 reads CASSLTGDGYNEQFL. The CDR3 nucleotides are TGCGCCAGCAGCTTGACAGGGGACGGCTACAATGAGCAGTTCCTC.

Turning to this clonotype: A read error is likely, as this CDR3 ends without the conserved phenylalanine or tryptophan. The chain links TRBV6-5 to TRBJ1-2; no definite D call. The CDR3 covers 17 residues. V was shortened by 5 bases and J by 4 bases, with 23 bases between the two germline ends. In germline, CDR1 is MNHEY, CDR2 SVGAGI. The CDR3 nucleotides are TGTGCCAGCAGTGGATTGCGGGAATGTAGAAAGACCTATGGCTACACCTCC. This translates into CASSGLRECRKTYGYTS.

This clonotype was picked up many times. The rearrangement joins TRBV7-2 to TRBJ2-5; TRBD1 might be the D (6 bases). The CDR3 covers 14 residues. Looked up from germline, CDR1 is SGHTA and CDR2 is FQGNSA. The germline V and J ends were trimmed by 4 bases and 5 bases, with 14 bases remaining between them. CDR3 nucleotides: TGTGCCAGCAGCTCAACAGGGTTTGGGGAGACCCAGTACTTC. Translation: CASSSTGFGETQYF.

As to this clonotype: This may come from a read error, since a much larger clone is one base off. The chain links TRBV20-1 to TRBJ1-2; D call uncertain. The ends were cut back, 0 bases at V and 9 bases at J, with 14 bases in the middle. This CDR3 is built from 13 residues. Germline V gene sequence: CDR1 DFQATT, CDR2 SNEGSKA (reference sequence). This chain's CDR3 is CSARDHLGPSYTF. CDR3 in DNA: TGCAGTGCTAGAGACCATCTTGGGCCCAGCTACACCTTC.

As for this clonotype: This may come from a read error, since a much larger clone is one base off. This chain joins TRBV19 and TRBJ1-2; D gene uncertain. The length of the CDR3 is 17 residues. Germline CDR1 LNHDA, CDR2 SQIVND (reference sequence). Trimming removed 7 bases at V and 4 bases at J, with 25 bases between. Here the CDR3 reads CASNTLLTNRKTYGYTF. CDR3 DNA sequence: TGTGCCAGTAATACCTTGTTGACAAATCGAAAGACCTATGGCTACACCTTC.

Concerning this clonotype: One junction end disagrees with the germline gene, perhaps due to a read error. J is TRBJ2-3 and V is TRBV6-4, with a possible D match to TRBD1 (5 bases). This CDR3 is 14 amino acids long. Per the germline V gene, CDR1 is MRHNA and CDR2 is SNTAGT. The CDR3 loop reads CACSDSAGSDTQYF. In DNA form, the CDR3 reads TGTGCCTGCAGTGACTCAGCAGGGTCAGATACGCAGTATTTT.

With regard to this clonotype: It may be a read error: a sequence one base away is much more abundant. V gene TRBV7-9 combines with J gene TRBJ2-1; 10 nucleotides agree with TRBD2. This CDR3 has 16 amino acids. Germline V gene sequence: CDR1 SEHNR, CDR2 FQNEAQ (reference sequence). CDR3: CTSSLGRTSGYNEQFF. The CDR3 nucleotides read TGTACCAGCAGCTTAGGAAGGACTAGCGGCTACAATGAGCAGTTCTTC.

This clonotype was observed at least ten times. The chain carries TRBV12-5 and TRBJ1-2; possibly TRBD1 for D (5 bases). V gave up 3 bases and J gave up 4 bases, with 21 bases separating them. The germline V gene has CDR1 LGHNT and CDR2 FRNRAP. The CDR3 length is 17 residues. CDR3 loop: CASGFNNLQGKTYGYTF. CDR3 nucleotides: TGTGCTAGTGGTTTTAACAATTTGCAGGGAAAGACCTATGGCTACACCTTC.

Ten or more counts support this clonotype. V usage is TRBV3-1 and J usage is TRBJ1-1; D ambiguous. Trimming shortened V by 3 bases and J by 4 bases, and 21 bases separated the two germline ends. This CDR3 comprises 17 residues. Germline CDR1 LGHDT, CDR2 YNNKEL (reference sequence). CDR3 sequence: CASSHTVPISIRTEAFF. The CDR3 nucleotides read TGTGCCAGCAGCCACACCGTTCCCATTTCAATTCGCACTGAAGCTTTCTTT.

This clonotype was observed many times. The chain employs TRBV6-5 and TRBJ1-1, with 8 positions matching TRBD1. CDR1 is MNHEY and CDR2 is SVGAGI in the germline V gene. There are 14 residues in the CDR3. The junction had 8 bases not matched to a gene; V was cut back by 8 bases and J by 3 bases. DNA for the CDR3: TGTGCCAGCCTTATGCTGGACAGGGACACTGAAGCTTTCTTT. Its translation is CASLMLDRDTEAFF.

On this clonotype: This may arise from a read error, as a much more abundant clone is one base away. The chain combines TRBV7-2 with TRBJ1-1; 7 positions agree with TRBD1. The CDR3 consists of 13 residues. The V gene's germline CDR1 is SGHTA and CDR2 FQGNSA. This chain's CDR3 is CAGSPLGQPEAFF. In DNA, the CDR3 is TGTGCCGGCAGCCCCCTGGGACAGCCTGAAGCTTTCTTT.

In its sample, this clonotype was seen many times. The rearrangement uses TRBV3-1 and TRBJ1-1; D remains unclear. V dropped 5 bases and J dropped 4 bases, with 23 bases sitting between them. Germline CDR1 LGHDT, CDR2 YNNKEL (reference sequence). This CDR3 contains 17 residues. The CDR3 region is CASSKPTPISIRTEAFF. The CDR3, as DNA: TGTGCCAGCAGCAAACCGACTCCCATTTCAATTCGCACTGAAGCTTTCTTT.

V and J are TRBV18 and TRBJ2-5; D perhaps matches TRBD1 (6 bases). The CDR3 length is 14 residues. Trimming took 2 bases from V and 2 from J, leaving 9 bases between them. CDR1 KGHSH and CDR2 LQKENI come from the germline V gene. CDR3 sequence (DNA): TGTGCCAGCTCACCAAGGACAGCACAAGAGACCCAGTACTTC. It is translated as CASSPRTAQETQYF. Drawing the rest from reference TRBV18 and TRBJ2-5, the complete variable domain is NAGVMQNPRHLVRRRGQEARLRCSPMKGHSHVYWYRQLPEEGLKFMVYLQKENIIDESGMPKERFSAEFPKEGPSILRIQQVVRGDSAAYFCASSPRTAQETQYFGPGTRLLVL.

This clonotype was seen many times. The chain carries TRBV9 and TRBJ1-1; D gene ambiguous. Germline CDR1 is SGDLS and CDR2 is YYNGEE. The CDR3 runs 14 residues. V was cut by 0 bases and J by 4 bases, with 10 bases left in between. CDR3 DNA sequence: TGTGCCAGCAGCGTAGAAACGGTGGGCACTGAAGCTTTCTTT. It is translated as CASSVETVGTEAFF.

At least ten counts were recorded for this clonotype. CDR3 DNA sequence: TGCGCCAGCAGTGATGCTATCGGGACTCCCACGGGCAATGAGCAGTTCTTC. Amino acids: CASSDAIGTPTGNEQFF. V gene TRBV10-1 combines with J gene TRBJ2-1; tentatively, D is TRBD2 (6 bases). Germline CDR1 reads WNHNN; CDR2 reads SYGVQD (reference sequence). Trimming left V 3 bases short and J 6 bases short, with 21 bases between. The CDR3 is made up of 17 amino acids.

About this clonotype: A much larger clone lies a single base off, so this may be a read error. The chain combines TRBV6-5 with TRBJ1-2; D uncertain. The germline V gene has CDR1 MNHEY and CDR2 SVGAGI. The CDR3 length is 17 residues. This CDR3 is CASSSPSSMRKTYGNTF. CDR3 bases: TGTGCCAGCAGTAGCCCTAGCTCTATGCGAAAGACCTATGGCAACACCTTC.

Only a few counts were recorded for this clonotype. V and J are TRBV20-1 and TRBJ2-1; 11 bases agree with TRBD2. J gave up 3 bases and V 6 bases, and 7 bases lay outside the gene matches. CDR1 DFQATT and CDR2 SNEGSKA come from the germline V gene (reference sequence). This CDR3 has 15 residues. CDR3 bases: TGCAGTGCCACGACTAGCGGGGCCTTCTACAATGAGCAGTTCTTC. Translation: CSATTSGAFYNEQFF.

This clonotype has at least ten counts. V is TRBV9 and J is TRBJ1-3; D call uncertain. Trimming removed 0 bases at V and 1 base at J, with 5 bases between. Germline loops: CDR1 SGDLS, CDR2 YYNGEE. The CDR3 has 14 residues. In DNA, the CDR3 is TGTGCCAGCAGCGTAGAGGGTTCTGGAAACACCATATATTTT. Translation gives CASSVEGSGNTIYF.

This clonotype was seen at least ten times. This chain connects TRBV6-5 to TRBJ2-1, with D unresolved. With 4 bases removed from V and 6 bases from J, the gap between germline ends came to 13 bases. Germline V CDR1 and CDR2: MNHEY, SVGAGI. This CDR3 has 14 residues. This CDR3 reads CASSSNFSPNEQFF. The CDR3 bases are TGTGCCAGCAGTTCAAACTTCTCCCCCAATGAGCAGTTCTTC.

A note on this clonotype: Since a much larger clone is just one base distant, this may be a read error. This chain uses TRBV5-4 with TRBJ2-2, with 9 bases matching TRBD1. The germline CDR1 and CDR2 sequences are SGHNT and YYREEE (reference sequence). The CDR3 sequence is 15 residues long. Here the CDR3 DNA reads TGTGCCAGCAGCTTCCGGGACAGGGTCGCCGGGGTGCTGTTTTTT. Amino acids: CASSFRDRVAGVLFF.

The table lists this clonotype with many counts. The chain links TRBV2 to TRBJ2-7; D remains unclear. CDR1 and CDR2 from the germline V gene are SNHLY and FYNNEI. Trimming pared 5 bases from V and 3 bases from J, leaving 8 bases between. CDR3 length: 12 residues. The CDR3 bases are TGTGCCAGCAGTCCCCCTAACTACGAGCAGTACTTC. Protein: CASSPPNYEQYF. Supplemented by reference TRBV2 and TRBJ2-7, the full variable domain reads EPEVTQTPSHQVTQMGQEVILRCVPISNHLYFYWYRQILGQKVEFLVSFYNNEISEKSEIFDDQFSVERPDGSNFTLKIRSTKLEDSAMYFCASSPPNYEQYFGPGTRLTVT.

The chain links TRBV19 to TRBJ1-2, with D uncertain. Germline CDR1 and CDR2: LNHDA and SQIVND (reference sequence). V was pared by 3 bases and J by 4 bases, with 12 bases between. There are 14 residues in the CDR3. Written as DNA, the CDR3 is TGTGCCAGTAGTATTCTGGGGATAGGCTATGGCTACACCTTC. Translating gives CASSILGIGYGYTF.

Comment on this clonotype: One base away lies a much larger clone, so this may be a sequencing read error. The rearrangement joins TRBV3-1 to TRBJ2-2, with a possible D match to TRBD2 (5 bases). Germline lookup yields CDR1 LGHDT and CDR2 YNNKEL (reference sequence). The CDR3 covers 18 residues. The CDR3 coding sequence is TGTGCCAGCAGCCCAATCGGTCCCATTTCAGGCTTGACCGGGGAGCTGTTATTT. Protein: CASSPIGPISGLTGELLF.

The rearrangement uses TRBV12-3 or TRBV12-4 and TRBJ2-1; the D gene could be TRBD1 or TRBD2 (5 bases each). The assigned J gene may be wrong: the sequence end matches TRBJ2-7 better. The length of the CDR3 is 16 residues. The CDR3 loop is CASSYGGSNGAYEQYF. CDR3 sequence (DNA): TGTGCCAGCAGTTATGGGGGTAGTAACGGGGCCTACGAGCAGTACTTC.

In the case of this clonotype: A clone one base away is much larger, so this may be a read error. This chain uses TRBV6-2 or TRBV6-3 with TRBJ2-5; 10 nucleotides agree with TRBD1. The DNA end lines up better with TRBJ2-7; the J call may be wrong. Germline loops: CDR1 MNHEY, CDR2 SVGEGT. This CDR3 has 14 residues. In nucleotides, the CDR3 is TGTGCCAGCGGACGGACAGGGGGGTCCCACGAGCAGTACTTC. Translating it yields CASGRTGGSHEQYF.

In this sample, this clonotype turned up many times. CDR3 nucleotide sequence: TGTGCCAGCAGCCAAGCGGGGGGCAGCACTGAAGCTTTCTTT. This encodes CASSQAGGSTEAFF. The rearrangement joins TRBV14 to TRBJ1-1; TRBD1 is a possible D gene (6 bases). The CDR3 length is 14 residues. Germline CDR1 SGHDN, CDR2 FVKESK. The V end lost 1 base, the J end lost 4 bases, and 10 bases lay between the germline ends.

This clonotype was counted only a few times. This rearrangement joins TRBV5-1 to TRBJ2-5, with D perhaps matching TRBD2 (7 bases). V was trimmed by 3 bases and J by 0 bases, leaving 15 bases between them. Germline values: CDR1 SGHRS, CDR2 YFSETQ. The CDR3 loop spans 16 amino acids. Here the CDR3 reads CASSSRGGGYQETQYF. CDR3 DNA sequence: TGCGCCAGCAGCTCCAGAGGCGGGGGCTACCAAGAGACCCAGTACTTC. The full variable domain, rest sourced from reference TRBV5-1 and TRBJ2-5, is KAGVTQTPRYLIKTRGQQVTLSCSPISGHRSVSWYQQTPGQGLQFLFEYFSETQRNKGNFPGRFSGRQFSNSRSEMNVSTLELGDSALYLCASSSRGGGYQETQYFGPGTRLLVL.

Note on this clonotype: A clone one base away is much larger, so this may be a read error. The CDR3 bases are TGTGCCAGCATGACGACTCGGGGGATGTTCTCCTACGAGCAGTACTTC. This gives the protein CASMTTRGMFSYEQYF. J is TRBJ2-4 and V is TRBV6-2 or TRBV6-3; maybe TRBD2 (6 bases). The J call may be incorrect, as the DNA end agrees better with TRBJ2-7. Germline V gene data show CDR1 as MNHEY and CDR2 as SVGEGT. The CDR3 has 16 amino acids.